This T cell receptor beta chain was identified in a study of blood T cell repertoires in COVID-19. Study summary: Specimens from acute and convalescent COVID-19 originated in the United States, Italy and Spain. Sources were T cells, B-cell-depleted T cells, or PBMCs; the material itself was cDNA or gDNA.

Residents of about two dozen US areas, aged roughly 18 to 89 years, made up the participants. Clinical history as reported by participants underpinned cohort assignment. Trimming took 6 bases from V and 4 from J; bases not matched to a gene: 13. Germline V gene sequence: CDR1 MNHEY, CDR2 SMNVEV (reference sequence). This CDR3 contains 18 residues. Repertoires were generated with immunoSEQ multiplex PCR, while TCRdb's copy carries only in-frame clones and drops some. The sample yields around 450,000 clones, less than 95% seen once. This receptor was identified in a young man who had recovered from COVID-19. This chain connects TRBV27 to TRBJ2-2; 11 nucleotides agree with TRBD1. The specimen sequenced was PBMCs or T cells enriched from blood (not recorded which). The CDR3 protein is CASRHKNPGQGGTGELFF. In nucleotides, the CDR3 is TGTGCCAGCAGACATAAAAACCCGGGACAGGGGGGCACCGGGGAGCTGTTTTTT.